Listed below are T cell receptor beta chains from one sample, sequenced in a study of identical twins' blood T cells. TCRdb re-analysed the 5' RACE reads in MiXCR, keeping a single row per CDR3 protein. The sample shows around 380,000 distinct CDR3 sequences, over 25% of them seen only once. The specimen was PBMCs. The receptors here all came from a woman aged 18 to 50 in good health. Both conserved end residues are part of each CDR3. Each record gives: V gene, D gene, clone size, J gene, CDR3 protein, CDR3 DNA. D genes are given only for firm matches. Size is omitted from some rows. Given values are once, few, many or a class for expanded clones.

V: TRBV25-1; D: TRBD2; size: few; J: TRBJ2-7; CDR3: CASSVGGGSYEQYF; DNA: TGTGCCAGCAGTGTGGGCGGGGGCTCCTACGAGCAGTACTTC
V: TRBV5-1; D: TRBD1; size: many; J: TRBJ1-5; CDR3: CASSPGDSYSNQPQHF; DNA: TGCGCCAGCAGCCCCGGGGACAGTTATAGCAATCAGCCCCAGCATTTT
V: TRBV5-8; D: .; size: .; J: TRBJ1-1; CDR3: CASDRWKLNTEAFF; DNA: TGTGCCAGCGATCGATGGAAATTGAACACTGAAGCTTTCTTT
V: TRBV7-9; D: TRBD1; size: many; J: TRBJ1-1; CDR3: CASSLAAGGNTEAFF; DNA: TGTGCCAGCAGCTTAGCGGCAGGGGGGAACACTGAAGCTTTCTTT
V: TRBV19; D: .; size: .; J: TRBJ2-2; CDR3: CASSISFGTGELFF; DNA: TGTGCCAGTAGTATTTCTTTTGGCACCGGGGAGCTGTTTTTT
V: TRBV18; D: .; size: many; J: TRBJ1-4; CDR3: CASSPPQGGAGNELFF; DNA: TGTGCCAGCTCACCACCTCAGGGAGGGGCCGGAAATGAACTGTTTTTT
V: TRBV19; D: TRBD1; size: few; J: TRBJ2-1; CDR3: CASTPDRGRDEQFF; DNA: TGTGCCAGTACTCCGGACAGGGGGCGCGATGAGCAGTTCTTC
V: TRBV10-3; D: .; size: .; J: TRBJ2-1; CDR3: CAISGNRVHEQFF; DNA: TGTGCCATCAGTGGGAACAGGGTCCATGAGCAGTTCTTC
V: TRBV2; D: TRBD1; size: .; J: TRBJ2-4; CDR3: CASRDNRGLWDIQYF; DNA: TGTGCCAGCAGGGATAACAGGGGGCTGTGGGACATTCAGTACTTC
V: TRBV11-2; D: .; size: many; J: TRBJ2-5; CDR3: CASSKLGQLQETQYF; DNA: TGTGCCAGCAGCAAATTGGGACAACTCCAAGAGACCCAGTACTTC
V: TRBV20-1; D: TRBD1; size: few; J: TRBJ2-7; CDR3: CSARRQGISYEQYF; DNA: TGCAGTGCTAGAAGACAGGGAATCTCCTACGAGCAGTACTTC